Below, 3 T cell receptor beta chains from the same sample are listed, as sequenced in a study of cytomegalovirus exposure and HLA in healthy donors. Researchers ran the PCR with 60 Vbeta and 13 Jbeta primers. Clones were read by immunoSEQ multiplex PCR, and TCRdb kept only the in-frame ones, dropping some. The data show approximately 300,000 clones, 80% seen once. Material for sequencing was PBMCs. All receptors come from a girl aged 2-9 years in good health and CMV-seronegative.

The chain carries TRBV5-4 and TRBJ2-1; 7 nucleotides align to TRBD2. This CDR3 contains 14 residues. CDR1 and CDR2 (germline): SGHNT, YYREEE (reference sequence). Trimming took 7 bases from V and 6 from J; bases not matched to a gene: 10. DNA of the CDR3: TGTGCCAGCTCTCTGGGCGGGAGAGGCAATGAGCAGTTCTTC. Its protein product is CASSLGGRGNEQFF. Full variable domain (rest looked up from reference TRBV5-4 and TRBJ2-1): ETGVTQSPTHLIKTRGQQVTLRCSSQSGHNTVSWYQQALGQGPQFIFQYYREEENGRGNFPPRFSGLQFPNYSSELNVNALELDDSALYLCASSLGGRGNEQFFGPGTRLTVL.

The J gene is TRBJ1-2, the V gene TRBV6-5, with a possible D match to TRBD1 (5 bases). CDR1 and CDR2 from the germline V gene are MNHEY and SVGAGI. The CDR3 extends over 11 amino acids. Trimming stripped 6 bases from V and 7 bases from J, with 9 bases between. The CDR3 reads CASRRDSGYTF. The DNA of the CDR3 is TGTGCCAGCAGACGCGACAGTGGCTACACCTTC.

In its sample, this clone was seen once. The CDR3 DNA reads TGCGCCAGCAGTCAATCAGCCCCTAGCGGGGGGTACAATGAGCAGTTCTTC. This codes for CASSQSAPSGGYNEQFF. This rearrangement joins TRBV23-1 to TRBJ2-1; TRBD2 agrees at 11 bases. TRBV23-1 is sorted into the ORF group, with uncertain function. V lost 0 bases to trimming and J lost 4 bases; unmatched junction nucleotides: 5. The CDR3 is 17 residues long.